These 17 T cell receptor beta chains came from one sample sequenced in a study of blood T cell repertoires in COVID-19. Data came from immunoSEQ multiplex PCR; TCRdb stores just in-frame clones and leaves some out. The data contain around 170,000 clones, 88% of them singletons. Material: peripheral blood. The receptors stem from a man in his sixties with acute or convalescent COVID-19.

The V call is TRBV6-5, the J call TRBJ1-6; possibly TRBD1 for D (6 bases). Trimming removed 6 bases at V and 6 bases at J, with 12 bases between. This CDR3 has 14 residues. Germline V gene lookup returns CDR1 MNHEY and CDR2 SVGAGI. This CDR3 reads CASSPDRINSPLHF. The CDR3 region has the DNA TGTGCCAGCAGCCCGGACAGAATTAATTCACCCCTCCACTTT.

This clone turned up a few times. The CDR3 DNA reads TGTGCCAGCAGCCAGACACACTCAACTAATGAAAAACTGTTTTTT. Protein: CASSQTHSTNEKLFF. The chain uses TRBV9 and TRBJ1-4; D ambiguous. This CDR3 has 15 amino acids. The V end lost 4 bases, the J end lost 0 bases, and 10 bases lay between the germline ends. Germline V gene lookup returns CDR1 SGDLS and CDR2 YYNGEE.

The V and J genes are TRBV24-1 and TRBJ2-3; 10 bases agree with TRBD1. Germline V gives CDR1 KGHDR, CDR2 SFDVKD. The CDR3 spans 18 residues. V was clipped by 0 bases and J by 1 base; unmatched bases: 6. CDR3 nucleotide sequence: TGTGCCACCAGTGATTTGAGCGGGACAGGGGCTGGCACAGATACGCAGTATTTT. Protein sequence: CATSDLSGTGAGTDTQYF.

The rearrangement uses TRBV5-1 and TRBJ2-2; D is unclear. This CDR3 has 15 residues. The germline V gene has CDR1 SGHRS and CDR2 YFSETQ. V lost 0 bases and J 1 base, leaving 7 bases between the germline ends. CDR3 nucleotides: TGCGCCAGCAGCTTGGGACAAGTGAACACCGGGGAGCTGTTTTTT. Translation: CASSLGQVNTGELFF.

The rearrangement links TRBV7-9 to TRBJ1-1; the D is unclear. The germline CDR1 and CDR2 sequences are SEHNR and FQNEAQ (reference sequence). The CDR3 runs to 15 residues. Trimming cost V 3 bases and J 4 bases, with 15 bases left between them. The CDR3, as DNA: TGTGCCAGCAGCTTTTCGGCTTCAGGCAGCACTGAAGCTTTCTTT. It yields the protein CASSFSASGSTEAFF. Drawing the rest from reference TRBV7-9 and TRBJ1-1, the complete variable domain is DTGVSQNPRHKITKRGQNVTFRCDPISEHNRLYWYRQTLGQGPEFLTYFQNEAQLEKSRLLSDRFSAERPKGSFSTLEIQRTEQGDSAMYLCASSFSASGSTEAFFGQGTRLTVV.

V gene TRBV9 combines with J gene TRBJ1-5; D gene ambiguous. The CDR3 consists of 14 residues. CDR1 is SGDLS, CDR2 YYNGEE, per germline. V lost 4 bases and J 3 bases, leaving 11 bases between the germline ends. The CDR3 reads CASSLGRSNQPQHF. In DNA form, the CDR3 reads TGTGCCAGCAGCTTAGGGAGGTCCAATCAGCCCCAGCATTTT.

CDR3 in amino acids: CASSEAASDYGYTF. DNA of the CDR3: TGTGCCAGCAGTGAAGCTGCCAGTGACTATGGCTACACCTTC. The chain has TRBV6-1 and TRBJ1-2; D remains unclear. V dropped 0 bases and J dropped 3 bases, with 8 bases sitting between them. There are 14 residues in the CDR3. The V gene's germline CDR1 is MNHNS and CDR2 SASEGT.

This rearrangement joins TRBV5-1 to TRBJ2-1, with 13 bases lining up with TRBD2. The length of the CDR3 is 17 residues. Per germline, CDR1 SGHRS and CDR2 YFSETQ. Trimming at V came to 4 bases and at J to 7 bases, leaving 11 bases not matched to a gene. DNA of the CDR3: TGCGCCAGCAGCGGTCTACCGGGACTAGCGGGAACAAATGAGCAGTTCTTC. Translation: CASSGLPGLAGTNEQFF. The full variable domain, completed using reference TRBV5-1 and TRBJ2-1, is KAGVTQTPRYLIKTRGQQVTLSCSPISGHRSVSWYQQTPGQGLQFLFEYFSETQRNKGNFPGRFSGRQFSNSRSEMNVSTLELGDSALYLCASSGLPGLAGTNEQFFGPGTRLTVL.

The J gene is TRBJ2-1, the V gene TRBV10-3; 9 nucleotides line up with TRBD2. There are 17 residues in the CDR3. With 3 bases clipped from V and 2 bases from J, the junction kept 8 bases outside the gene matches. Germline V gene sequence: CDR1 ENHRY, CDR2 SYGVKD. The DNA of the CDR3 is TGTGCCATCAGTGACCCGGTAGCTAGCGGGGCCTACAATGAGCAGTTCTTC. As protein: CAISDPVASGAYNEQFF.

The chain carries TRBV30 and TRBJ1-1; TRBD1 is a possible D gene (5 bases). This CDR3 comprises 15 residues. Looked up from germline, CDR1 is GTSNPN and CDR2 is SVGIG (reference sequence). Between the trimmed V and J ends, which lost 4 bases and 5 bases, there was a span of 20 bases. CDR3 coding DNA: TGTGCCTGGAAGATTGCTCAGGGTGGGAAAACTGAAGCTTTCTTT. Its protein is CAWKIAQGGKTEAFF. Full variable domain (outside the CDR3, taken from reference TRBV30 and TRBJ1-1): SQTIHQWPATLVQPVGSPLSLECTVEGTSNPNLYWYRQAAGRGLQLLFYSVGIGQISSEVPQNLSASRPQDRQFILSSKKLLLSDSGFYLCAWKIAQGGKTEAFFGQGTRLTVV.

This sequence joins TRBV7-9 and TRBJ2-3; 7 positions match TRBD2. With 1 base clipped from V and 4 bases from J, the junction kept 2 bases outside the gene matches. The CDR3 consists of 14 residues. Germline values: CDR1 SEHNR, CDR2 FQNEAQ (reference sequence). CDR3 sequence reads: CASSLEGRADTQYF. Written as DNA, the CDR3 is TGTGCCAGCAGCTTAGAGGGGAGGGCAGATACGCAGTATTTT.

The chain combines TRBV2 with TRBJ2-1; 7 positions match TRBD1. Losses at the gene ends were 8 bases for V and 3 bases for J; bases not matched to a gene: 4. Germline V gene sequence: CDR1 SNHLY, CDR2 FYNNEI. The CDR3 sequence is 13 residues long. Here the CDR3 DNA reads TGTGCCAGCGGACAGGTCGGCTACAATGAGCAGTTCTTC. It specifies CASGQVGYNEQFF.

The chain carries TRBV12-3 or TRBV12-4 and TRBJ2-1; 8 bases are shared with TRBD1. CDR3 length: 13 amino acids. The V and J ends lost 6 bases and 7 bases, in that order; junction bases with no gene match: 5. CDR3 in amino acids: CASSLDRVNEQFF. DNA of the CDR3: TGTGCCAGCAGCCTGGACAGGGTAAATGAGCAGTTCTTC.

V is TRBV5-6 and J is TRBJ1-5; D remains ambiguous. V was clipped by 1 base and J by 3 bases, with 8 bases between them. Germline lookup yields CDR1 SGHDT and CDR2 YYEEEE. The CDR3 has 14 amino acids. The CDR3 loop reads CASSLTRNNQPQHF. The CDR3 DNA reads TGTGCCAGCAGCTTGACCAGGAACAATCAGCCCCAGCATTTT.

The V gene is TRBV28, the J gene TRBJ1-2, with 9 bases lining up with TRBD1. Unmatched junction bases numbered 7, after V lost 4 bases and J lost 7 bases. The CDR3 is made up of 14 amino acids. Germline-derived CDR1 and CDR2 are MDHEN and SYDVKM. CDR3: CASSYGQGTLGYTF. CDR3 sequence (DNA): TGTGCCAGCAGTTACGGACAGGGGACTCTTGGCTACACCTTC.

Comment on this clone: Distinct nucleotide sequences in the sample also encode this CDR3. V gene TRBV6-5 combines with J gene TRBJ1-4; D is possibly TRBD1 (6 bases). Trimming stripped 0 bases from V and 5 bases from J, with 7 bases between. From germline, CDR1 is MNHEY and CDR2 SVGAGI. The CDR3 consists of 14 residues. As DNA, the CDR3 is TGTGCCAGCAGTTACTCACAGGGAAATGAAAAACTGTTTTTT. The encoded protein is CASSYSQGNEKLFF.

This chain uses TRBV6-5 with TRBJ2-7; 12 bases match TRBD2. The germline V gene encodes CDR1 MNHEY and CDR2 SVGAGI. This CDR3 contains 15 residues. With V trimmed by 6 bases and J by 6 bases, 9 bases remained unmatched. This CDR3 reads CASRVLAGGRSEQYF. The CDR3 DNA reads TGTGCCAGCAGAGTTCTAGCGGGAGGGCGGAGCGAGCAGTACTTC.